This T cell receptor (beta chain) originates from a study of cytomegalovirus exposure and HLA in healthy donors. Study-wide results and limits: Roughly even sequencing depth across donors was the assumption behind the presence/absence analyses. A later analysis showed TCR association rates differing by HLA locus, peaking at DRB1 and lowest at HLA-C.

The primer mix had 60 Vbeta and 13 Jbeta primers. Methods used by the authors: As a later analysis found, there were 70 million to 90 million unique TCR beta chains, of which roughly 11 million were shared. Profiled with immunoSEQ multiplex PCR; TCRdb holds only in-frame clones, not every one. V, J and clone size reflect that table, while D and trimming were determined from the DNA. This sample carries roughly 150,000 clones, 70% to 90% of them seen once, and the ten largest clones take 2.5% to 3%. For this clone: Its antigen is as yet unknown.

The sample taken for sequencing was PBMCs. This receptor was taken from a young man in good health and CMV-seropositive.

CDR3 in DNA: TGCGCCAGCAGCCGATCGACAGGAACGAACACTGAAGCTTTCTTT. It codes for CASSRSTGTNTEAFF. V gene TRBV4-3 combines with J gene TRBJ1-1; possible D gene TRBD1, 6 bases. Germline assignment: CDR1 LGHNA and CDR2 YSLEER. CDR3 length: 15 amino acids. Deletions cut 4 bases from V and 1 base from J, with 13 bases between.